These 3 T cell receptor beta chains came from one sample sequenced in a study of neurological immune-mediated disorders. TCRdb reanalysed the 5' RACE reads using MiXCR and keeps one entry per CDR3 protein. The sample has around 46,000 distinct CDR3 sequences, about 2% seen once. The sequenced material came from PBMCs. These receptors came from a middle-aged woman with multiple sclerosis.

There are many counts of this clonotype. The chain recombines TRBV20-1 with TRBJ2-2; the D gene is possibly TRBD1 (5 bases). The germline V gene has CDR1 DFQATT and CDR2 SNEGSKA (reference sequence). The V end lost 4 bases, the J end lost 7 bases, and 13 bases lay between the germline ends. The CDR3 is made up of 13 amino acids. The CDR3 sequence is CSANPTQGGELFF. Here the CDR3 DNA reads TGCAGTGCTAACCCGACCCAGGGCGGGGAGCTGTTTTTT.

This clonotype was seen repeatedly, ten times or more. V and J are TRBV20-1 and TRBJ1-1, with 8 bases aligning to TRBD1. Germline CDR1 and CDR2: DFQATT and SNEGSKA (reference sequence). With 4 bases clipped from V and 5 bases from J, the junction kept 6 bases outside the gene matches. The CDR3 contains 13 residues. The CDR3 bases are TGCAGTGCTACCGGACAGGGTAAGACTGAAGCTTTCTTT. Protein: CSATGQGKTEAFF.

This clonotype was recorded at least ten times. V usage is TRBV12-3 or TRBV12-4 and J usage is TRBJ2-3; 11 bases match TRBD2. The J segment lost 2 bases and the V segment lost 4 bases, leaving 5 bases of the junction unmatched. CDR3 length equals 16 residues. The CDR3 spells CASSSRLAGPTDTQYF. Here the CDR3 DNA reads TGTGCCAGCAGTTCGCGACTAGCGGGACCCACAGATACGCAGTATTTT.